This T cell receptor beta chain was captured in a study of tumor-infiltrating lymphocytes in localized non-small cell lung cancer. The table lists this clone with a few counts. The CDR3 runs 14 residues. Germline CDR1 reads SGHRS; CDR2 reads YFSETQ. V lost 4 bases and J 1 base, leaving 12 bases between the germline ends. Libraries were prepared by immunoSEQ multiplex PCR; TCRdb keeps only in-frame clonotypes and omits some of them. The sample consists of about 21,000 clones, approximately 80% of them appearing once. The chain has TRBV5-1 and TRBJ2-7; possible D gene TRBD2, 5 bases. This TCR came from a human donor with non-small cell lung cancer. The material sequenced was lung tumor tissue. Here the CDR3 reads CASSPAGDSYEQYF. The CDR3 DNA reads as TGCGCCAGCAGCCCGGCCGGGGATTCCTACGAGCAGTACTTC.